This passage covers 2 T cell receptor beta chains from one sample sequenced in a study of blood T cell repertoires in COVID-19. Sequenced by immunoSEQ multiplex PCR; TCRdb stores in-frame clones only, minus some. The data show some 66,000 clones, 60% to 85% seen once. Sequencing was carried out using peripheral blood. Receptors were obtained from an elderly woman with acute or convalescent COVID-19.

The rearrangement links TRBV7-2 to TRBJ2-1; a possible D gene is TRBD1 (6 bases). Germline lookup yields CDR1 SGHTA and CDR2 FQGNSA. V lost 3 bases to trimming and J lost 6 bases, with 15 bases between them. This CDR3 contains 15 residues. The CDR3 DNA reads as TGTGCCAGCAGCTTCGTCAGGGGCCAGGGCAATGAGCAGTTCTTC. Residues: CASSFVRGQGNEQFF.

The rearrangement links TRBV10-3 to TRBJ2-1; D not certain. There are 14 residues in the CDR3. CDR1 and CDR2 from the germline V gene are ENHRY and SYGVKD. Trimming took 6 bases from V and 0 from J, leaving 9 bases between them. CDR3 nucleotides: TGTGCCATCAGGTTCTCGGGCTCCTACAATGAGCAGTTCTTC. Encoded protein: CAIRFSGSYNEQFF.